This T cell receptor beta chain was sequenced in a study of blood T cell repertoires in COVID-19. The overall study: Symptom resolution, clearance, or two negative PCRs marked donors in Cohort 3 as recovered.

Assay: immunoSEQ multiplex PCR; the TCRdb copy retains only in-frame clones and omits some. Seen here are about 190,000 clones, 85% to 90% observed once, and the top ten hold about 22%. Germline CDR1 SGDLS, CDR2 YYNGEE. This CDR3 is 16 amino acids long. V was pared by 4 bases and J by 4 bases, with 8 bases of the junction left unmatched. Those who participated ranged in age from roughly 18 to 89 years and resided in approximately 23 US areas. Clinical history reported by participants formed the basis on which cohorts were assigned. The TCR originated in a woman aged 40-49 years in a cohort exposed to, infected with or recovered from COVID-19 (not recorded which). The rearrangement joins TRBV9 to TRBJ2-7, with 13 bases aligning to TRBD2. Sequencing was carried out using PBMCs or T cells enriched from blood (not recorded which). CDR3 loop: CASSTLGTSGIYEQYF. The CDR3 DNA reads TGTGCCAGCAGCACTTTAGGGACTAGCGGGATTTACGAGCAGTACTTC.